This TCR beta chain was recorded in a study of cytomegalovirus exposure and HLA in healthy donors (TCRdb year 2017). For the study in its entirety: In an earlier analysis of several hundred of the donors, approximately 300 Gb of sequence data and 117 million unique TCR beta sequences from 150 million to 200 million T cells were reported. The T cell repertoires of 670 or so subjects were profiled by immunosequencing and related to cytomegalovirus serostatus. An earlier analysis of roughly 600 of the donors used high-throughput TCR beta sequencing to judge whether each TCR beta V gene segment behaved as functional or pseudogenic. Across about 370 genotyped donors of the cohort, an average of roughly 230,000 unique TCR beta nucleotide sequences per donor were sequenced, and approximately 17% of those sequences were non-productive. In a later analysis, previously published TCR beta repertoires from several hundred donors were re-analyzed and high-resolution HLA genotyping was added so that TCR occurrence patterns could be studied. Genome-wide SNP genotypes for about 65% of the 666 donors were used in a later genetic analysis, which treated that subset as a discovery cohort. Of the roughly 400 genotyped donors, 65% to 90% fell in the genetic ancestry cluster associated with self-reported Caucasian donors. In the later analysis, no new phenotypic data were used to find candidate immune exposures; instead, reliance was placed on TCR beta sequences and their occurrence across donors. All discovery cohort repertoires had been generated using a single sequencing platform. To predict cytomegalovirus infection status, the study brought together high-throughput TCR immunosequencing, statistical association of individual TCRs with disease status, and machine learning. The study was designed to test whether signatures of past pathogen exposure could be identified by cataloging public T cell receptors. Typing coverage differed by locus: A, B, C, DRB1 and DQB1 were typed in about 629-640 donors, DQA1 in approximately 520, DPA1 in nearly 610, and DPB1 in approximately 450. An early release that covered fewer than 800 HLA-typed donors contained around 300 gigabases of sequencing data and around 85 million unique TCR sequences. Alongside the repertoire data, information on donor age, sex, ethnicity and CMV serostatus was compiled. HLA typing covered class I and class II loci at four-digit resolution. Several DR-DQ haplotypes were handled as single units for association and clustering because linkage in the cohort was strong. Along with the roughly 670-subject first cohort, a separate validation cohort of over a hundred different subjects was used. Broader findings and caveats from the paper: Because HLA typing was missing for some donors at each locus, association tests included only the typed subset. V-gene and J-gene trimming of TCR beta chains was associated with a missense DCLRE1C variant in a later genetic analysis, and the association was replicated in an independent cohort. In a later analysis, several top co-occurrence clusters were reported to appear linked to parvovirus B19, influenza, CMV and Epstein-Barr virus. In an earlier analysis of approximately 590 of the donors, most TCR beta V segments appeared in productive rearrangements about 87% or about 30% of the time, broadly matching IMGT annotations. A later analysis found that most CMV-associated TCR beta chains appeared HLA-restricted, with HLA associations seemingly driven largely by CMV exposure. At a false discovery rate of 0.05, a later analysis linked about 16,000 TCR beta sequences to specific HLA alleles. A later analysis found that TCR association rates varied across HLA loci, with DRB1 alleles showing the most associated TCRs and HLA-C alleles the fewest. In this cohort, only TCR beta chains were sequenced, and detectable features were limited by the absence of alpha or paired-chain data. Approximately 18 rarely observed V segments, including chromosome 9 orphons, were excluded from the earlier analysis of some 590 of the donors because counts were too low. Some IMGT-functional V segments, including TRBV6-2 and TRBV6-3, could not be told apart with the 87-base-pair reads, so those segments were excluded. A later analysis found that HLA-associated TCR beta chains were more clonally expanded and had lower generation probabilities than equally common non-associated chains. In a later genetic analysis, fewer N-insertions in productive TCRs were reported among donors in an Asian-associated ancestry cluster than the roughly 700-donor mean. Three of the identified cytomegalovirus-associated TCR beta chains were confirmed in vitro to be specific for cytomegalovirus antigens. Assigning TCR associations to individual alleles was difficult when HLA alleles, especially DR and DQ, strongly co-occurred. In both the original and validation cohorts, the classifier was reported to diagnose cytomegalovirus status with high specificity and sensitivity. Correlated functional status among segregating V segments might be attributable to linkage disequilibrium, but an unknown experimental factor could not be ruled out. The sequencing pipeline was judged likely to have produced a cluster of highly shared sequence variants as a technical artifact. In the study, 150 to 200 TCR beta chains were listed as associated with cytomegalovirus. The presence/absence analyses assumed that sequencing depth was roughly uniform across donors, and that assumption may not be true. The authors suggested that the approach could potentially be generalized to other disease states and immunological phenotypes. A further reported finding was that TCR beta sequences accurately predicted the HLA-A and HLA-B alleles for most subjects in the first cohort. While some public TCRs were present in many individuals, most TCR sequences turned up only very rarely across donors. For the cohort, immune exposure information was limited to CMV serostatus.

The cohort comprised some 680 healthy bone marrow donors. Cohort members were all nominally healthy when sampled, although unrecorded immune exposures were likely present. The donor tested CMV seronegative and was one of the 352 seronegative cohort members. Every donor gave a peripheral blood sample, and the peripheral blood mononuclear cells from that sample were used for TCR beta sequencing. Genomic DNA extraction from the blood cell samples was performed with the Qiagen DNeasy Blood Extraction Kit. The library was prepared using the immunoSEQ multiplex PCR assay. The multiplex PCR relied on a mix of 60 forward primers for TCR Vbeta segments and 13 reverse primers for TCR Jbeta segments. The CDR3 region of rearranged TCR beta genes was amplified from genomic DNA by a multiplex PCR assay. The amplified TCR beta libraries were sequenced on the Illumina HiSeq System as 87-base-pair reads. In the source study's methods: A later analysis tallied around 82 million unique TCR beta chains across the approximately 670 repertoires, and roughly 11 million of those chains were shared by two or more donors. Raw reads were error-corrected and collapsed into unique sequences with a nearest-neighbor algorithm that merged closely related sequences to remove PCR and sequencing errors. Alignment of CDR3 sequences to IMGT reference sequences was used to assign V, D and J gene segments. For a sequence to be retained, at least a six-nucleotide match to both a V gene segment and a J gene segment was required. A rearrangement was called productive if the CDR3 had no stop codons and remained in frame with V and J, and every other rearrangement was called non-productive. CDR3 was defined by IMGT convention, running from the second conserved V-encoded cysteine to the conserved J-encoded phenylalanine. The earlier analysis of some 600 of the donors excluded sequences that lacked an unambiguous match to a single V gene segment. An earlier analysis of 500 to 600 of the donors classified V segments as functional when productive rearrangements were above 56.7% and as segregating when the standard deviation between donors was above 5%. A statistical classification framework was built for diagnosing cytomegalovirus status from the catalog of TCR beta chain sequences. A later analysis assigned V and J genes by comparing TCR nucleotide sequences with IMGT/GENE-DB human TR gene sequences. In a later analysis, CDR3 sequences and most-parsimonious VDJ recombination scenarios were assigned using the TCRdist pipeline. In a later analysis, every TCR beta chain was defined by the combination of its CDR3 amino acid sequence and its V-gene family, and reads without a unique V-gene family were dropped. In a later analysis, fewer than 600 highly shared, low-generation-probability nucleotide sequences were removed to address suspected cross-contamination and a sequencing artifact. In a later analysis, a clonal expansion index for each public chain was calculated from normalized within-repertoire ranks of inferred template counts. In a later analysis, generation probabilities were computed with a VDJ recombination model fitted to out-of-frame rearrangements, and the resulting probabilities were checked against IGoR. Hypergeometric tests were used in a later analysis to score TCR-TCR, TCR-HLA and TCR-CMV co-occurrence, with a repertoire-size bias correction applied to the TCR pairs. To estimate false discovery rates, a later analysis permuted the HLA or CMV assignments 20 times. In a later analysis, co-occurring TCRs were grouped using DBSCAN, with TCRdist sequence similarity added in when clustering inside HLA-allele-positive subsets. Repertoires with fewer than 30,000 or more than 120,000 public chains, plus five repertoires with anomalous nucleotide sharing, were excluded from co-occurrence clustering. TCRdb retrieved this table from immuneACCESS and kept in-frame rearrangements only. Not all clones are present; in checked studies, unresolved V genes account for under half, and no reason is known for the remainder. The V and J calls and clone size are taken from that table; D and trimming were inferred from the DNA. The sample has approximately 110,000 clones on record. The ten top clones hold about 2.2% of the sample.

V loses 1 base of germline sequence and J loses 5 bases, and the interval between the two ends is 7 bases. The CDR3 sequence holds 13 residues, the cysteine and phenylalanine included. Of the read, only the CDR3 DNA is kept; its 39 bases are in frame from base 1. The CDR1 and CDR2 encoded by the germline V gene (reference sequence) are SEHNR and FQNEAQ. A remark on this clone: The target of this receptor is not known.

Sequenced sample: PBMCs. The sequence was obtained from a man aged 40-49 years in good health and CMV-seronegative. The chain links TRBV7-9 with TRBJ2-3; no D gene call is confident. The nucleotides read TGTGCCAGCAGCTTAGTGCCGGGAGATACGCAGTATTTT. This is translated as CASSLVPGDTQYF.